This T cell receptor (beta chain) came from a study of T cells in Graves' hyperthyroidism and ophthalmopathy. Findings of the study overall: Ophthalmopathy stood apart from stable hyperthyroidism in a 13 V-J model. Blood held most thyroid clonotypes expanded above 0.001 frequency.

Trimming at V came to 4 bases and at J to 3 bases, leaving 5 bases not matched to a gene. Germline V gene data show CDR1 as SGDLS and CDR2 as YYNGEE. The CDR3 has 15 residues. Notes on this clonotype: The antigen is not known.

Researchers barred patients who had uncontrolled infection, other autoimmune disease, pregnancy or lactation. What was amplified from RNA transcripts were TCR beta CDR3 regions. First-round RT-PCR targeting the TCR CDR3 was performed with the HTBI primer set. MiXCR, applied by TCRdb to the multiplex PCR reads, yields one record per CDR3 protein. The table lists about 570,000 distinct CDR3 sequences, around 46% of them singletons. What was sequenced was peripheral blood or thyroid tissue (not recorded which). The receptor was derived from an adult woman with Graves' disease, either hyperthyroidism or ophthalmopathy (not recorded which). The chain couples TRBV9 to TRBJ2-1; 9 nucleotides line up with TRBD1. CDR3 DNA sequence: TGTGCCAGCAGCCCTCCGGGACAGGGCTACAATGAGCAGTTCTTC. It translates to CASSPPGQGYNEQFF.